The entry that follows covers one T cell receptor beta chain sequence. Here immunoSEQ multiplex PCR was the method, and the copy in TCRdb shows in-frame clones only, minus some. The sample contains 70,000 to 90,000 clones, 82% of which appear only once. These data belong to a study of blood T cell repertoires in COVID-19. Germline V gene data show CDR1 as SGHRS and CDR2 as YFSETQ. The trim removed 4 bases at V and 4 bases at J, leaving 5 bases unmatched. CDR3 length: 15 amino acids. This chain links TRBV5-1 with TRBJ2-2, with TRBD1 matching 9 bases. What was sequenced was peripheral blood. This TCR was recovered from a woman of 80 years or more with acute or convalescent COVID-19. The CDR3, as DNA: TGCGCCAGCAGCCTAGGGGACAGGGCCACCGGGGAGCTGTTTTTT. Amino acid sequence: CASSLGDRATGELFF.